Described below is a single TCR beta chain sequence and its context. The sample is drawn from a study of T cell responses to AZD1222 COVID-19 vaccine. This CDR3 has 15 residues. Germline V gene sequence: CDR1 MNHEY, CDR2 SVGAGI. Between the trimmed V and J ends, which lost 6 bases and 4 bases, there was a span of 16 bases. Produced via immunoSEQ multiplex PCR; TCRdb's table is partial and in-frame only. Among over 70,000 clones, about 74% were seen once, and the ten largest hold 25% to 30%. The sample consisted of peripheral blood, taken 28 days after the second dose of the MenACWY control vaccine. This receptor was obtained from an adult who received the MenACWY meningococcal vaccine as a control. The gene calls are TRBV6-5 and TRBJ1-5; D ambiguous. CDR3 sequence (DNA): TGTGCCAGCAGCATGGCCAGAGCTTCAAATCAGCCCCAGCATTTT. Amino acids: CASSMARASNQPQHF.